Listed below are T cell receptor beta chains from one sample, sequenced in a study of regulatory T cells in long-lasting Graves disease. TCRdb analysed the multiplex PCR reads with MiXCR anew, one entry per CDR3 protein. The table shows 400,000 to 500,000 distinct CDR3 sequences, with over 20% occurring only once. The sample consisted of peripheral blood mononuclear cells (PBMCs), taken when the disease was refractory, from a patient treated with antithyroid drugs. The receptors derive from a female donor with Graves disease. Each CDR3 is given with its conserved first and last residue. Size is stated for part of the rows, as once, few or many counts, or as a class when the clone is expanded.

TRBV4-2	NA	TRBJ2-7	CASSQDRDYEQYF
TRBV7-2	few	TRBJ2-3	CASSFTGTVITDTQYF
TRBV3-1	few	TRBJ1-2	CASSQDRGRGYGYTF
TRBV5-5	many	TRBJ2-7	CASSWMQGNYEQYF
TRBV7-9	NA	TRBJ2-7	CASRRGDRGEQYF
TRBV15	few	TRBJ2-3	CATSRGVGVMAWDTQYF
TRBV2	many	TRBJ1-4	CASSTRTEINEKLFF
TRBV5-6	few	TRBJ2-5	CASSPAGGAETQYF
TRBV5-4	few	TRBJ1-6	CASSGQGSYNSPLHF
TRBV19	NA	TRBJ1-5	CASSRVGGNQPQHF
TRBV4-2	NA	TRBJ2-1	CASSQGGGQAYNEQFF
TRBV4-1	few	TRBJ2-5	CASSQSPLDGTAKETQYF
TRBV12-3/TRBV12-4	many	TRBJ2-4	CASTATVAKNIQYF
TRBV7-8	many	TRBJ2-5	CASSPLLGQGLSEGQYF
TRBV5-1	NA	TRBJ1-1	CASSLPTGGNTEAFF
TRBV12-3/TRBV12-4	NA	TRBJ2-1	CASSPQAGINEQFF
TRBV3-1	NA	TRBJ1-1	CASRITGGENTEAFF